The sample holds a few counts of the clone carrying this TCR beta chain. V was cut by 3 bases and J by 8 bases, with 11 bases left in between. CDR3 length: 13 residues. The germline gives CDR1 SGHAT, CDR2 FQNNGV. The sample is drawn from a study of graft-versus-host responses after intestinal transplantation. Study outcomes and limitations: Analysis identified GvH clones in recipient marrow, with some appearing first in ileum or blood. Patients who carried graft-donor T cell macrochimerism also had high graft-versus-host to host-versus-graft clonal ratios in their allografts.

Generated by immunoSEQ multiplex PCR, the TCRdb table keeps only in-frame clones and is missing some. This table has just over 15,000 clones, 30% to 40% appearing once. Plating combined roughly 200,000 CFSE-labeled responder cells with roughly 200,000 irradiated, violet-dye-labeled stimulator cells. This receptor was identified in a human patient who received an intestinal transplant. The chain has TRBV11-2 and TRBJ2-1; no firm D call. Sequenced material: alloreactive CD4+ T cells from a mixed lymphocyte reaction culture, taken before intestinal transplant. The sample's subset: CFSE-low proliferating T cells sorted from roughly six-day pre-transplant mixed lymphocyte reaction (GvH or HvG direction). The CDR3 loop is CASSFLVGDEQFF. DNA for the CDR3: TGTGCCAGCAGCTTCCTAGTTGGCGATGAGCAGTTCTTC. Looking up the rest from reference TRBV11-2 and TRBJ2-1 gives the full variable domain: EAGVAQSPRYKIIEKRQSVAFWCNPISGHATLYWYQQILGQGPKLLIQFQNNGVVDDSQLPKDRFSAERLKGVDSTLKIQPAKLEDSAVYLCASSFLVGDEQFFGPGTRLTVL.